Listed below are T cell receptor beta chains from one sample, sequenced in a study of blood T cell repertoires in COVID-19. The method was immunoSEQ multiplex PCR; TCRdb's version includes in-frame clones alone and lacks a portion of them. The sample consists of 300,000 or so clones, more than 75% of them appearing once. The sequenced sample was peripheral blood. The source is a woman aged 45-65 years with acute or convalescent COVID-19. Both conserved end residues are part of each CDR3. Fields, in order: V gene, J gene, clone size, D gene, CDR3 DNA, CDR3 protein. D genes are given only for firm matches. Size is stated for part of the rows, as once, few or many counts, or as a class when the clone is expanded.

v_gene: TRBV28
j_gene: TRBJ2-6
abundance: once
d_gene: TRBD1
CDR3nt: TGTGCCAGCAGGGACAGGGGCGCTGGGGCCAACGTCCTGACTTTC
CDR3aa: CASRDRGAGANVLTF

v_gene: TRBV15
j_gene: TRBJ2-7
abundance: -
d_gene: TRBD2
CDR3nt: TGTGCCACCAGCAGAATTAGCGGGAGACAGCCCTACGAGCAGTACTTC
CDR3aa: CATSRISGRQPYEQYF

v_gene: TRBV5-4
j_gene: TRBJ2-5
abundance: -
d_gene: TRBD1
CDR3nt: TGTGCCAGCAGCCCGGGACAGAGACAAGAGACCCAGTACTTC
CDR3aa: CASSPGQRQETQYF

v_gene: TRBV7-9
j_gene: TRBJ2-1
abundance: -
d_gene: TRBD2
CDR3nt: TGTGCCAGCAGAGTCCCTAGCGGGAGGTACAATGAGCAGTTCTTC
CDR3aa: CASRVPSGRYNEQFF

v_gene: TRBV19
j_gene: TRBJ1-4
abundance: -
d_gene: -
CDR3nt: TGTGCCAGTAGCCCCAACCACAGGTCTAATGAAAAACTGTTTTTT
CDR3aa: CASSPNHRSNEKLFF

v_gene: TRBV30
j_gene: TRBJ2-3
abundance: -
d_gene: -
CDR3nt: TGTGCCTGGGCTAGCACAGATACGCAGTATTTT
CDR3aa: CAWASTDTQYF

v_gene: TRBV14
j_gene: TRBJ2-1
abundance: -
d_gene: -
CDR3nt: TGTGCCAGCAAAGGCGGGGTCCACAATGAGCAGTTCTTC
CDR3aa: CASKGGVHNEQFF

v_gene: TRBV27
j_gene: TRBJ1-2
abundance: once
d_gene: -
CDR3nt: TGTGCCAGCAGTTTTGCGGTTCAGGGGTTCCATGGCTACACCTTC
CDR3aa: CASSFAVQGFHGYTF

v_gene: TRBV7-2
j_gene: TRBJ2-7
abundance: -
d_gene: TRBD2
CDR3nt: TGTGCCAGCAGCTCACTAGCGGGTGAACAGTACTTC
CDR3aa: CASSSLAGEQYF

v_gene: TRBV5-1
j_gene: TRBJ1-2
abundance: -
d_gene: -
CDR3nt: TGCGCCAGCAGCTTGGCTCCAGGGGTCGACTATGGCTACACCTTC
CDR3aa: CASSLAPGVDYGYTF

v_gene: TRBV7-9
j_gene: TRBJ1-5
abundance: -
d_gene: -
CDR3nt: TGTGCCAGCAATCCCCCCGGGGGGGGAAGCAATCAGCCCCAGCATTTT
CDR3aa: CASNPPGGGSNQPQHF

v_gene: TRBV3-1/TRBV3-2
j_gene: TRBJ2-1
abundance: -
d_gene: TRBD2
CDR3nt: TGTGCCAGCAGCCAAGATCCAACTAGCGGGTTCCCTAGGGCGTCTGAGCAGTTCTTC
CDR3aa: CASSQDPTSGFPRASEQFF

v_gene: TRBV10-2
j_gene: TRBJ1-2
abundance: few
d_gene: TRBD1
CDR3nt: TGCGCCATCGACAGGGGCTATGGCTACACCTTC
CDR3aa: CAIDRGYGYTF

v_gene: TRBV28
j_gene: TRBJ2-3
abundance: -
d_gene: TRBD2
CDR3nt: TGTGCCAGCAGGCCTAGCGGCGCAGATACGCAGTATTTT
CDR3aa: CASRPSGADTQYF

v_gene: TRBV6-5
j_gene: TRBJ2-7
abundance: -
d_gene: -
CDR3nt: TGTGCCAGCAGCCTTGGACGGCGACTATCCTACGAGCAGTACTTC
CDR3aa: CASSLGRRLSYEQYF

v_gene: TRBV19
j_gene: TRBJ2-7
abundance: -
d_gene: -
CDR3nt: TGTGCCAGTAGTATAAGTGTGGGGCAACCCTACGAGCAGTACTTC
CDR3aa: CASSISVGQPYEQYF

v_gene: TRBV4-1
j_gene: TRBJ2-7
abundance: -
d_gene: TRBD2
CDR3nt: TGCGCCAGCAGCCAGGGACTAGCGGTGACCTACGAGCAGTACTTC
CDR3aa: CASSQGLAVTYEQYF

v_gene: TRBV5-1
j_gene: TRBJ2-2
abundance: -
d_gene: -
CDR3nt: TGCGCCAGCAGCTTACAGGGGAACACCGGGGAGCTGTTTTTT
CDR3aa: CASSLQGNTGELFF

v_gene: TRBV25-1
j_gene: TRBJ2-7
abundance: -
d_gene: TRBD1
CDR3nt: TGTGCCTCTGCACCCGGACAGGGGTGGGAGCAGTACTTC
CDR3aa: CASAPGQGWEQYF

v_gene: TRBV7-9
j_gene: TRBJ1-1
abundance: once
d_gene: -
CDR3nt: TGTGCCAGCAGCCGGGACTTCAACACTGAAGCTTTCTTT
CDR3aa: CASSRDFNTEAFF

v_gene: TRBV10-3
j_gene: TRBJ1-1
abundance: -
d_gene: TRBD1
CDR3nt: TGTGCCATGGCTCGAGGGACAGGGGGGACTGAAGCTTTCTTT
CDR3aa: CAMARGTGGTEAFF

v_gene: TRBV24-1
j_gene: TRBJ2-7
abundance: -
d_gene: TRBD2
CDR3nt: TGTGCCACCAGTGAGGGACTAGCGGGTTCATACGAGCAGTACTTC
CDR3aa: CATSEGLAGSYEQYF

v_gene: TRBV7-9
j_gene: TRBJ2-2
abundance: -
d_gene: TRBD1
CDR3nt: TGTGCCAGCAGACACCGGACAGGGCGGAACACCGGGGAGCTGTTTTTT
CDR3aa: CASRHRTGRNTGELFF

v_gene: TRBV7-2
j_gene: TRBJ2-2
abundance: -
d_gene: -
CDR3nt: TGTGCCAGCAGCCCCAGGGTCCGGGCCACCGGGGAGCTGTTTTTT
CDR3aa: CASSPRVRATGELFF

v_gene: TRBV27
j_gene: TRBJ1-1
abundance: -
d_gene: -
CDR3nt: TGTGCCAGCCGCCAAAACAGGTACACTGAAGCTTTCTTT
CDR3aa: CASRQNRYTEAFF

v_gene: TRBV29-1
j_gene: TRBJ2-2
abundance: -
d_gene: -
CDR3nt: TGCAGCGGGAGCCACAGGGCCGGGGAGCTGTTTTTT
CDR3aa: CSGSHRAGELFF

v_gene: TRBV10-3
j_gene: TRBJ2-1
abundance: -
d_gene: -
CDR3nt: TGTGCCATCAGGGCACAGGGAAGGTCGGGAGAGCAGTTCTTC
CDR3aa: CAIRAQGRSGEQFF

v_gene: TRBV4-3
j_gene: TRBJ2-3
abundance: -
d_gene: -
CDR3nt: TGCGCCAGCAGCCAAGGGGGTCTCTGGCGCGAGGACCGGCGGGGCACAGATACGCAGTATTTT
CDR3aa: CASSQGGLWREDRRGTDTQYF

v_gene: TRBV27
j_gene: TRBJ2-7
abundance: -
d_gene: TRBD2
CDR3nt: TGTGCCAGCACCCTCCGTTGGTGGGAGGGAGTCGAGCAGTACTTC
CDR3aa: CASTLRWWEGVEQYF

v_gene: TRBV6-5
j_gene: TRBJ1-5
abundance: -
d_gene: TRBD1
CDR3nt: TGTGCCAGCAGTACGACAGGGACCCATCAGCCCCAGCATTTT
CDR3aa: CASSTTGTHQPQHF